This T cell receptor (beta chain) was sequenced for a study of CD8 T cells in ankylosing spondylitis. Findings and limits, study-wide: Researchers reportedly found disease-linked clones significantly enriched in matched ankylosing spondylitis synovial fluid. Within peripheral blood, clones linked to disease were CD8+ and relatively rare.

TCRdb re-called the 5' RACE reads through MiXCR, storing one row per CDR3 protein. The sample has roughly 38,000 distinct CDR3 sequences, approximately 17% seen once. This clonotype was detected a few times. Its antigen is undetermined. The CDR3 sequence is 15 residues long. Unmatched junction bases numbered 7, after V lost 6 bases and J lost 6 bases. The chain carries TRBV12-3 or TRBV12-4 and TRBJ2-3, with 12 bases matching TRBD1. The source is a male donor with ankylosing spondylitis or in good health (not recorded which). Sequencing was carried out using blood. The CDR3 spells CASSRDRGLGDTQYF. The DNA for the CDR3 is TGTGCCAGCAGCCGGGACAGGGGGCTAGGGGATACGCAGTATTTT.